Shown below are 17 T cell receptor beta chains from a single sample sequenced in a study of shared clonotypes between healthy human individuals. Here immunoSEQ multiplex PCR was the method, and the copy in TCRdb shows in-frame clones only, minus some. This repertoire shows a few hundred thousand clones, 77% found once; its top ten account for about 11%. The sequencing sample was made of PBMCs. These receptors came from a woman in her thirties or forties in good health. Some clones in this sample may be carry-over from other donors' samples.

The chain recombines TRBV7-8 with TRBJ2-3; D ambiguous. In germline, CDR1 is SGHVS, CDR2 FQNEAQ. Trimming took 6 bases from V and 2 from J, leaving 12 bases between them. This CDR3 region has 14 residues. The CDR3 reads CASSQAAVTDTQYF. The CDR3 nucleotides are TGTGCCAGCAGTCAGGCGGCGGTCACAGATACGCAGTATTTT.

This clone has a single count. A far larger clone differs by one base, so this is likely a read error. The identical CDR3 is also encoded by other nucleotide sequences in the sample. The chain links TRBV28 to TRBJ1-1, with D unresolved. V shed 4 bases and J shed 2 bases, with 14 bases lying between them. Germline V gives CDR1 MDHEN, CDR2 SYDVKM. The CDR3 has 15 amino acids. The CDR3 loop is CASSSPGGFNTEAFF. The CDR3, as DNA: TGTGCCAGCAGTTCTCCAGGCGGTTTTAACACTGAAGCTTTCTTT.

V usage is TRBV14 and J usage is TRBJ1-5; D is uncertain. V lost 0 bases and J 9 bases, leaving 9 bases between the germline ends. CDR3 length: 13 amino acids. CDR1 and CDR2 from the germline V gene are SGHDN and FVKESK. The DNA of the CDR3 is TGTGCCAGCAGCCAAGATCCCACGACGCCCCAGCATTTT. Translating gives CASSQDPTTPQHF.

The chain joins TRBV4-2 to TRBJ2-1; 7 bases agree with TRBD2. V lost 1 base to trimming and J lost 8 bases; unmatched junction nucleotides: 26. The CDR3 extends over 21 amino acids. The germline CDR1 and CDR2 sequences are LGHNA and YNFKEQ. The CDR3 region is CASSQGFQALAEGGFGYEQFF. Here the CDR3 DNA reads TGTGCCAGCAGCCAAGGTTTTCAGGCTCTAGCGGAGGGAGGGTTCGGGTATGAGCAGTTCTTC.

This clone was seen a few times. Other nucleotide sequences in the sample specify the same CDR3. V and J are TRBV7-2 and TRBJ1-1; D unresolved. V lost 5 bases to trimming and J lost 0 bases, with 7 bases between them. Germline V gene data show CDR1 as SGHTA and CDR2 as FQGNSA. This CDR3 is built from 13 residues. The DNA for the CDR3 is TGTGCCAGCAGCCGTGACCTGAACACTGAAGCTTTCTTT. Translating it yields CASSRDLNTEAFF.

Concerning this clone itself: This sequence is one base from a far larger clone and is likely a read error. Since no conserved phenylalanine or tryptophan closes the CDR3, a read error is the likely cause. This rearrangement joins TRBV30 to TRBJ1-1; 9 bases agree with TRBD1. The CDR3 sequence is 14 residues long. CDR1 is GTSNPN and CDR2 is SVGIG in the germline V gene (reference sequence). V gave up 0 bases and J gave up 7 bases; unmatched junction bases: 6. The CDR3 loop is CAWSVTGGRGEAFS. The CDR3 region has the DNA TGTGCCTGGAGTGTAACAGGGGGCCGGGGTGAAGCTTTCTCT.

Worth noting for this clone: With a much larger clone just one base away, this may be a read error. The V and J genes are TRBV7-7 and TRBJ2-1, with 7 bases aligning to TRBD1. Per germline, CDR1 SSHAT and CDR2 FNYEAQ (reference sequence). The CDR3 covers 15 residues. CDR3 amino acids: CASSKGQRALDEQFF. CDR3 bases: TGTGCTAGCAGCAAGGGACAGAGGGCCCTTGATGAGCAGTTCTTC.

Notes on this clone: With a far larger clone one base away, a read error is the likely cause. This chain's CDR3 is CASSQRGRGPTQETQYF. The CDR3 DNA follows: TGTGCCAGCAGCCAGAGAGGGAGAGGCCCGACCCAAGAGACCCAGTACTTC. This chain connects TRBV14 to TRBJ2-5; TRBD2 is a possible D gene (5 bases). The CDR3 is 17 amino acids. Germline values: CDR1 SGHDN, CDR2 FVKESK. V lost 3 bases and J lost 1, with 18 bases in between.

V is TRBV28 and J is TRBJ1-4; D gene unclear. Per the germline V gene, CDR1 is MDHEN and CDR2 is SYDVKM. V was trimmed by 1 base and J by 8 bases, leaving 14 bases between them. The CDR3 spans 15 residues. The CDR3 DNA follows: TGTGCCAGCAGTTTATCCTGGGGAACACCGGAAAAACTGTTTTTT. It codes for CASSLSWGTPEKLFF.

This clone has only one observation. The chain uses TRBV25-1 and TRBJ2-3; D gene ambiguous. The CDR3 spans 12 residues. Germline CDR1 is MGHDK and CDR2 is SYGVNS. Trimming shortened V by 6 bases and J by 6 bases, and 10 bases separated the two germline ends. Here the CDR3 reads CASRSPADTQYF. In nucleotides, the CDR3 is TGTGCCAGCAGGAGCCCGGCGGATACGCAGTATTTT.

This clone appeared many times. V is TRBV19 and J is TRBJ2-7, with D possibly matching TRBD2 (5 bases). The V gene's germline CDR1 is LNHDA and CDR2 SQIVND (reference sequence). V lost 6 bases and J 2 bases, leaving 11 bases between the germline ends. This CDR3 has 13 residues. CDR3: CASRSTGTYEQYF. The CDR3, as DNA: TGTGCCAGTAGGTCTACCGGGACCTACGAGCAGTACTTC.

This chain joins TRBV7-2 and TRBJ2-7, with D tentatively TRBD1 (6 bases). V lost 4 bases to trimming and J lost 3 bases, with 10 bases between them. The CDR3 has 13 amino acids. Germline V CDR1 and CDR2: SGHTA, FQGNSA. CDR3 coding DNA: TGTGCCAGCAGCTGGACAGATGGCTACGAGCAGTACTTC. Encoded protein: CASSWTDGYEQYF.

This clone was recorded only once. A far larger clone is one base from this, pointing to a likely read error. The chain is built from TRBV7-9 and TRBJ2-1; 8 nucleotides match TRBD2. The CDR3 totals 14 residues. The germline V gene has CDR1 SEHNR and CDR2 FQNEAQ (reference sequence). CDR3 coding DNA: TGTGCCGGCAGCTTAAGCGGGAGAGCGGATGAGCAGTTCTTC. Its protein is CAGSLSGRADEQFF.

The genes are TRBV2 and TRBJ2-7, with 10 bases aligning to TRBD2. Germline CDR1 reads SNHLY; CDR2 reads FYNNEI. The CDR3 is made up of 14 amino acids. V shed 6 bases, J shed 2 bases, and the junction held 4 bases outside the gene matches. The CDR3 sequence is CASRAGTSAYEQYF. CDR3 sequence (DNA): TGTGCCAGCAGAGCCGGGACTAGCGCCTACGAGCAGTACTTC.

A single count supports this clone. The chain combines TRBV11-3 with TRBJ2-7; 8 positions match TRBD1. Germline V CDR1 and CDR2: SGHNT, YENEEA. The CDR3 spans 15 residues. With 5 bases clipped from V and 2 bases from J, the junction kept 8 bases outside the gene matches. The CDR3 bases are TGTGCCAGCAGCCCCGGACAGGGAGATACCTACGAGCAGTACTTC. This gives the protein CASSPGQGDTYEQYF. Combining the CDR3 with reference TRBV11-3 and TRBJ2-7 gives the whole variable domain EAGVVQSPRYKIIEKKQPVAFWCNPISGHNTLYWYLQNLGQGPELLIRYENEEAVDDSQLPKDRFSAERLKGVDSTLKIQPAELGDSAVYLCASSPGQGDTYEQYFGPGTRLTVT.

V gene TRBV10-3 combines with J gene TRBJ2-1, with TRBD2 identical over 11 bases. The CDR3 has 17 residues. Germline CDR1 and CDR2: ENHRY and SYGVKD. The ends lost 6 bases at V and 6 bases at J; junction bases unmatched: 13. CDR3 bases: TGTGCCATCAGGACGGGGGTAGCGGGAGGGCCGGGCAATGAGCAGTTCTTC. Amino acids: CAIRTGVAGGPGNEQFF.

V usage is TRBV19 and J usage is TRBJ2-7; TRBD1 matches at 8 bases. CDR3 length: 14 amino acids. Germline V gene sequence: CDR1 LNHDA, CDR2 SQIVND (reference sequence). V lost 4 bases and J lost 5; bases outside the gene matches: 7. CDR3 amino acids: CASSRGQATDEQYF. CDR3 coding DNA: TGTGCCAGTAGTAGGGGACAGGCAACAGACGAGCAGTACTTC.